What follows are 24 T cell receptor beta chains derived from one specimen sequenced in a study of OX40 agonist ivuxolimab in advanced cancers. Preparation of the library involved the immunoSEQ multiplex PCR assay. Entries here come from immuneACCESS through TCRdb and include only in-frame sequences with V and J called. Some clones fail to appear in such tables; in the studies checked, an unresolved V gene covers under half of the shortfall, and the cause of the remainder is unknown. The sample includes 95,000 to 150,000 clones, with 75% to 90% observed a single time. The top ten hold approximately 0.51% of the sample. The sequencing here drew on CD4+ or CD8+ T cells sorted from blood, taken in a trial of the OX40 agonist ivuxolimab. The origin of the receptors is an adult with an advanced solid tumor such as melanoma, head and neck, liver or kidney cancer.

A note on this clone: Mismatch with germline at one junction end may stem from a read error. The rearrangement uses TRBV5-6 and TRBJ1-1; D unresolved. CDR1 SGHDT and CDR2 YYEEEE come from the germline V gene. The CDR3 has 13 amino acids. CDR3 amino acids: CASSRRANPEAFF. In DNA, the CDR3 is TGTGCCAGCAGCCGCCGGGCGAACCCTGAAGCTTTCTTT.

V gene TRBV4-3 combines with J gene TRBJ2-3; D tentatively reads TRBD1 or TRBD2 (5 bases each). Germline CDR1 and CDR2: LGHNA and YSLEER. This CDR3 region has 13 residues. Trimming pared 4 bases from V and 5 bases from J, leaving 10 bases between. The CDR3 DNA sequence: TGCGCCAGCAGCCGGGGGACGGAAGATACGCAGTATTTT. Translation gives CASSRGTEDTQYF.

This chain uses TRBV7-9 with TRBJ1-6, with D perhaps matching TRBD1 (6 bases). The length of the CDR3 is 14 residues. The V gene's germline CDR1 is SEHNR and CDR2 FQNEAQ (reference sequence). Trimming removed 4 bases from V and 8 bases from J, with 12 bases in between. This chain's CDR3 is CASSSGQGYSPLHF. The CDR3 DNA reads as TGTGCCAGCAGCTCCGGGCAGGGGTATTCACCCCTCCACTTT.

The CDR3 loop reads CASSLGNPGTEAFF. The CDR3 coding sequence is TGTGCCAGCAGCTTAGGTAATCCGGGCACTGAAGCTTTCTTT. The chain is built from TRBV7-2 and TRBJ1-1; no clear D gene. V dropped 1 base and J dropped 4 bases, with 10 bases sitting between them. The CDR3 length is 14 residues. Germline lookup yields CDR1 SGHTA and CDR2 FQGNSA.

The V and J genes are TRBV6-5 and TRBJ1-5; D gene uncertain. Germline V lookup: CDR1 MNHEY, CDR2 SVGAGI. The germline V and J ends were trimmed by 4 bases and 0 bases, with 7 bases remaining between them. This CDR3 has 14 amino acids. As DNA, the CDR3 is TGTGCCAGCAGTTCAGGATATAGCAATCAGCCCCAGCATTTT. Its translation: CASSSGYSNQPQHF.

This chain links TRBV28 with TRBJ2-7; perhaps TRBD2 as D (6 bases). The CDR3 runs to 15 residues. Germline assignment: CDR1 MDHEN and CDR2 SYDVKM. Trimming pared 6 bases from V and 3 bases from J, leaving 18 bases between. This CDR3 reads CASSLWTVGGYEQYF. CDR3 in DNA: TGTGCCAGCAGCCTCTGGACGGTGGGGGGCTACGAGCAGTACTTC.

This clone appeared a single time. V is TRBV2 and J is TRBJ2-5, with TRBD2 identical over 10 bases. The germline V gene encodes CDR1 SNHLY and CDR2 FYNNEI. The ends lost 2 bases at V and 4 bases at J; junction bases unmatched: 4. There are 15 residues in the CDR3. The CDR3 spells CASSERASGGETQYF. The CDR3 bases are TGTGCCAGCAGTGAACGGGCTAGCGGGGGAGAGACCCAGTACTTC.

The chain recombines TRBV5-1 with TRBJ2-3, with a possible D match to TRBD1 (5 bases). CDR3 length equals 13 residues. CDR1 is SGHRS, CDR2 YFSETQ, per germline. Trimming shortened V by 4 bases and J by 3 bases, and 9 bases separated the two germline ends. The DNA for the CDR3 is TGCGCCAGCAGCGTGACAGTGACAGATACGCAGTATTTT. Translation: CASSVTVTDTQYF.

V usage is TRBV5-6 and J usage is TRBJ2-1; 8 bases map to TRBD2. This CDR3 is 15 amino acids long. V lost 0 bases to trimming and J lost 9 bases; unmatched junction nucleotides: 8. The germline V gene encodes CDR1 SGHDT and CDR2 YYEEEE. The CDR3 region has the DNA TGTGCCAGCAGCTTGGGACCGGGGGGGCCGCCTGAGCAGTTCTTC. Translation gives CASSLGPGGPPEQFF.

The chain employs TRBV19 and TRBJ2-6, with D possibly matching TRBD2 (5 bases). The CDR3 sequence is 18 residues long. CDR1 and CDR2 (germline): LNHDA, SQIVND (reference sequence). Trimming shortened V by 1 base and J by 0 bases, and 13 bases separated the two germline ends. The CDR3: CASSIASGRASGANVLTF. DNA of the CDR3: TGTGCCAGTAGTATAGCGAGCGGACGGGCCTCTGGGGCCAACGTCCTGACTTTC. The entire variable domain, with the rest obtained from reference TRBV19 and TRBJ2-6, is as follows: DGGITQSPKYLFRKEGQNVTLSCEQNLNHDAMYWYRQDPGQGLRLIYYSQIVNDFQKGDIAEGYSVSREKKESFPLTVTSAQKNPTAFYLCASSIASGRASGANVLTFGAGSRLTVL.

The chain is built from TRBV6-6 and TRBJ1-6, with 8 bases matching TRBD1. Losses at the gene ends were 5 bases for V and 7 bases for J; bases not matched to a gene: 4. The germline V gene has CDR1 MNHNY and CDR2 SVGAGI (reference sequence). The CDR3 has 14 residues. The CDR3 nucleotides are TGTGCCAGCAGTCAGACAGGGGAGAATTCACCCCTCCACTTT. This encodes CASSQTGENSPLHF.

This CDR3 reads CASSLERGRYEQYF. The DNA of the CDR3 is TGCGCCAGCAGCTTGGAGAGGGGGCGGTACGAGCAGTACTTC. The chain carries TRBV5-1 and TRBJ2-7; 7 bases fit TRBD1. The trim removed 0 bases at V and 4 bases at J, leaving 4 bases unmatched. The CDR3 sequence is 14 residues long. Germline CDR1 reads SGHRS; CDR2 reads YFSETQ.

This chain's CDR3 is CASSPTREGAGYTF. The CDR3 nucleotides are TGTGCCAGCTCACCAACCAGGGAAGGGGCTGGCTACACCTTC. The chain uses TRBV18 and TRBJ1-2; D might be TRBD1 (5 bases). This CDR3 has 14 amino acids. The V end was cut by 2 bases, the J end by 7 bases, with 14 bases between. CDR1 KGHSH and CDR2 LQKENI come from the germline V gene.

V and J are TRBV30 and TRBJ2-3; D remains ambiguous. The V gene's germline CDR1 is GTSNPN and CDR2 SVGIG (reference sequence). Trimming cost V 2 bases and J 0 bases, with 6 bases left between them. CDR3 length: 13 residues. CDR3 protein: CAWSRLSTDTQYF. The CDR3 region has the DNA TGTGCCTGGAGTCGTCTTAGCACAGATACGCAGTATTTT.

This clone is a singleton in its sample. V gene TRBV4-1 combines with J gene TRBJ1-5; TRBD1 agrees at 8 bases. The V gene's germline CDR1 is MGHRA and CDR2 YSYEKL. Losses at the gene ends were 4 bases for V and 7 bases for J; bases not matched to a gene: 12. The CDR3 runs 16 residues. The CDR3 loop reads CASSREATGGGQPQHF. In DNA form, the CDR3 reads TGCGCCAGCAGCCGAGAAGCTACAGGGGGAGGCCAGCCCCAGCATTTT.

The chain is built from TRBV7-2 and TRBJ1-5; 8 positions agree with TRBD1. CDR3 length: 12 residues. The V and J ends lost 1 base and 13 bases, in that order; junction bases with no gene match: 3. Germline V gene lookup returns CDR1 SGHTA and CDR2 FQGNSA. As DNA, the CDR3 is TGTGCCAGCAGCTTAGGGGACAGGCCTCAGCATTTT. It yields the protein CASSLGDRPQHF.

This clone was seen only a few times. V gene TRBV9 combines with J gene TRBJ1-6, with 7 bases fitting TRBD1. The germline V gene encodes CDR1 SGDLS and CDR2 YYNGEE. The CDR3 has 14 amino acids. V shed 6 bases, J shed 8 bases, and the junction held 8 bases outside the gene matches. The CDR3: CASNRGLSDSPLHF. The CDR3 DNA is TGTGCCAGCAATAGGGGGCTTAGTGATTCACCCCTCCACTTT.

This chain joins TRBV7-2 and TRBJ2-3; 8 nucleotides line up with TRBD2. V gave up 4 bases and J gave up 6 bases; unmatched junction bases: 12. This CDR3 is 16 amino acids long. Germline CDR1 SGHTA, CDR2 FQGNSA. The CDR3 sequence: CASSWGGAGERDTQYF. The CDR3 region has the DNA TGTGCCAGCAGCTGGGGTGGAGCGGGGGAGCGTGATACGCAGTATTTT.

In DNA form, the CDR3 reads TGTGCCAGCTCACCACCGACTAGCACAGATACGCAGTATTTT. Amino acids: CASSPPTSTDTQYF. V usage is TRBV18 and J usage is TRBJ2-3; no definite D call. Trimming stripped 0 bases from V and 0 bases from J, with 4 bases between. The CDR3 is 14 amino acids. Germline V CDR1 and CDR2: KGHSH, LQKENI.

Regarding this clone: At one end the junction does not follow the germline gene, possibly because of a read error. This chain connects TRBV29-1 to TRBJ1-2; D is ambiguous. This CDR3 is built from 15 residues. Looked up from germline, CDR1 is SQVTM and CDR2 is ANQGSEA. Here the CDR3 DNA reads TGCAGCGTCGAAGTTGGGTGGGCTCTCAGCTATGGCTACACCTTC. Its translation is CSVEVGWALSYGYTF.

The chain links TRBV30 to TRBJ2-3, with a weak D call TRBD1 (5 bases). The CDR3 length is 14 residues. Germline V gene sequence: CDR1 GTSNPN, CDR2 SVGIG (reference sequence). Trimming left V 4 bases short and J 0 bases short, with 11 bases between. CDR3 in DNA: TGTGCCTGGAAGCAGGGTGTGAGCACAGATACGCAGTATTTT. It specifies CAWKQGVSTDTQYF. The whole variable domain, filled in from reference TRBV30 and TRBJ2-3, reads SQTIHQWPATLVQPVGSPLSLECTVEGTSNPNLYWYRQAAGRGLQLLFYSVGIGQISSEVPQNLSASRPQDRQFILSSKKLLLSDSGFYLCAWKQGVSTDTQYFGPGTRLTVL.

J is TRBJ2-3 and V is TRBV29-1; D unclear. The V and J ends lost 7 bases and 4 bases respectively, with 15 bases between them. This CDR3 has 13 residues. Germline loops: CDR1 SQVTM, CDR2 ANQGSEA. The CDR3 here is CSAGSWVADTQYF. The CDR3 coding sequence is TGCAGCGCTGGTTCGTGGGTCGCAGATACGCAGTATTTT.

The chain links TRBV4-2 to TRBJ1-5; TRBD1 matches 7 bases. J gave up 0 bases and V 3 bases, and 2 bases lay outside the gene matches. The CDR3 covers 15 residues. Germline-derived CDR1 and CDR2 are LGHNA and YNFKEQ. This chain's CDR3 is CASSHRQGSNQPQHF. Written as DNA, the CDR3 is TGTGCCAGCAGCCACCGACAGGGTAGCAATCAGCCCCAGCATTTT.

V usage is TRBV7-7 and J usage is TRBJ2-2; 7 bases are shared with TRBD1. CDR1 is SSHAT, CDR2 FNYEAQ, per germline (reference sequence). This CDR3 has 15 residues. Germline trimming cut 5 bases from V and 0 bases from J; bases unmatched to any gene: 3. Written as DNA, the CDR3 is TGTGCCAGCAGCATCGGACAGGCGAACACCGGGGAGCTGTTTTTT. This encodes CASSIGQANTGELFF.